The 3 T cell receptor beta chains presented below share a single source sample, sequenced in a study of cytomegalovirus exposure and HLA in healthy donors. Primers included in the PCR were 60 Vbeta and 13 Jbeta primers. Libraries were prepared by immunoSEQ multiplex PCR; TCRdb keeps only in-frame clonotypes and omits some of them. The data hold about 190,000 clones, with about 80% observed a single time. Sequencing was carried out using PBMCs. These receptors all stem from a boy between 10 and 17 years old in good health and CMV-seronegative.

The genes are TRBV5-6 and TRBJ1-1, with TRBD1 matching over 8 bases. Germline V gives CDR1 SGHDT, CDR2 YYEEEE. This CDR3 contains 14 residues. V gave up 7 bases and J gave up 4 bases; unmatched junction bases: 9. CDR3 residues: CASVLGQGFTEAFF. For the CDR3, the DNA is TGTGCCAGCGTACTTGGACAGGGCTTCACTGAAGCTTTCTTT.

This chain uses TRBV30 with TRBJ1-1; a possible D gene is TRBD1 (6 bases). CDR1 is GTSNPN, CDR2 SVGIG, per germline (reference sequence). There are 13 residues in the CDR3. V was pared by 1 base and J by 7 bases, with 13 bases between. The CDR3 loop reads CAWSGTVRVEAFF. CDR3 coding DNA: TGTGCCTGGAGTGGGACAGTAAGAGTTGAAGCTTTCTTT.

With respect to this clone: The junction departs from the called germline gene at one end, perhaps through a read error. The CDR3 region is CSSSSAAGLRNQPQHF. The CDR3 coding sequence is TGTTCCAGCAGCTCAGCGGCAGGGCTTCGCAATCAGCCCCAGCATTTT. V and J are TRBV7-9 and TRBJ1-5; D might be TRBD1 (5 bases). CDR3 length equals 16 residues. Germline CDR1 reads SEHNR; CDR2 reads FQNEAQ (reference sequence).